This T cell receptor (beta chain) is drawn from a study of control samples from healthy donors and cancer patients. The CDR3 is 12 residues long. V was clipped by 5 bases and J by 5 bases; unmatched bases: 4. Germline V gives CDR1 SQVTM, CDR2 ANQGSEA. The method was immunoSEQ multiplex PCR; TCRdb's version includes in-frame clones alone and lacks a portion of them. The sample holds roughly 120,000 clones; 90% to 95% are singletons and the top ten take 1.5% to 2%. The source is a man aged 50 to 59 with head and neck cancer. The J gene is TRBJ2-5, the V gene TRBV29-1; 8 bases are a match to TRBD2. The source material was PBMCs. This chain's CDR3 is CSVPRGGETQYF. CDR3 bases: TGCAGCGTTCCTCGGGGGGGGGAGACCCAGTACTTC.